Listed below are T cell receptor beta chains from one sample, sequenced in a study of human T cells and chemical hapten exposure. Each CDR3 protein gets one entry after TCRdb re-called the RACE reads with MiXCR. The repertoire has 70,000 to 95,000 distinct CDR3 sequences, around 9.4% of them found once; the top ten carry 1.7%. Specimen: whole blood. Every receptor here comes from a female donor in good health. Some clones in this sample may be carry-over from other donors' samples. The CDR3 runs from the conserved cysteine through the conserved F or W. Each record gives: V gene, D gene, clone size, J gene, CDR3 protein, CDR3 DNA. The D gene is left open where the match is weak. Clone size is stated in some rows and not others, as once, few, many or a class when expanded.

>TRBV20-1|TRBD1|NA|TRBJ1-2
CSARDNWEGASGYTF
TGCAGTGCTAGAGATAATTGGGAGGGGGCAAGTGGCTACACCTTC
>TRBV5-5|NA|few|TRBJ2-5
CASSLKGLEETQYF
TGTGCCAGCAGCTTGAAGGGATTAGAAGAGACCCAGTACTTC
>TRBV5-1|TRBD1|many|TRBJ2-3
CASSLRSGGRDSTDTQYF
TGCGCCAGTAGTCTGAGGTCAGGGGGTCGAGATAGCACAGATACGCAGTATTTT
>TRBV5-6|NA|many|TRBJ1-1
CASSLWGGVMNTEAFF
TGTGCCAGCAGCCTGTGGGGGGGCGTAATGAACACTGAAGCTTTCTTT
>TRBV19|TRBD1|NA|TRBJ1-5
CASSRNRQGSNQPQHF
TGTGCCAGTAGCCGGAATAGACAGGGCAGCAATCAGCCCCAGCATTTT
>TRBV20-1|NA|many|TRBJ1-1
CSSLGDPDTEAFF
TGCAGTTCTCTGGGGGATCCCGACACTGAAGCTTTCTTT
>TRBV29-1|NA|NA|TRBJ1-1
CSVSLGSNTEAFF
TGCAGCGTTTCATTGGGCAGCAACACTGAAGCTTTCTTT
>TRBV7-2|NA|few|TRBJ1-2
CASSLGLGLDGYTF
TGTGCCAGCAGCCTAGGTTTGGGGCTGGATGGCTACACCTTC
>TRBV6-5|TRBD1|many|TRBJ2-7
CASSTTGGSVYEQYF
TGTGCCAGCAGCACGACAGGGGGTAGCGTGTACGAGCAGTACTTC
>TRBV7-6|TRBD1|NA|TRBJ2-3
CASSLLGQGLYF
TGTGCCAGCAGCTTGTTGGGACAGGGCCTGTATTTT
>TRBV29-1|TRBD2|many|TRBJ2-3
CSAAPLAGGRTDTQYF
TGCAGCGCCGCACCGCTAGCGGGGGGGCGAACAGATACGCAGTATTTT
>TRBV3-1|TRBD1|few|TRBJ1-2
CASSQVGGDGYTF
TGTGCCAGCAGCCAAGTAGGGGGCGATGGCTACACCTTC
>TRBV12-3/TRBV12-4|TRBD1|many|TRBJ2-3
CASSNGQGGTQYF
TGTGCCAGCAGTAACGGACAGGGTGGTACGCAGTATTTT
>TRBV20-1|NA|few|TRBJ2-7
CSARRQLTYEQYF
TGCAGTGCTAGAAGACAGCTGACCTACGAGCAGTACTTC
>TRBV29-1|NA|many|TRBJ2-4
CSVEVKNIQYF
TGCAGCGTTGAAGTTAAAAACATTCAGTACTTC
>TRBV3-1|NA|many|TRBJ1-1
CASSKQRVGEAFF
TGTGCCAGCAGCAAGCAACGGGTGGGTGAAGCTTTCTTT
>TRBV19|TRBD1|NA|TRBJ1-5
CASLQGHSNQPQHF
TGTGCCAGTTTACAGGGGCACAGCAATCAGCCCCAGCATTTT
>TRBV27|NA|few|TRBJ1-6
CASNTGSLGSPLHF
TGTGCCAGCAACACAGGGAGTTTGGGTTCACCCCTCCACTTT
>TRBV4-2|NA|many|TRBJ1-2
CASSQNGLRGNYGYTF
TGTGCCAGCAGCCAAAATGGGCTCCGAGGGAACTATGGCTACACCTTC
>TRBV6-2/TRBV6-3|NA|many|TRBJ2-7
CASRGRVYEQYF
TGTGCCAGCAGGGGAAGGGTCTACGAGCAGTACTTC